The 3 T cell receptor beta chains presented below share a single source sample, sequenced in a study of T cell repertoires in cytomegalovirus infection. TCRdb called the reads again in MiXCR, with one record for every CDR3 protein. In the table there are roughly 230,000 distinct CDR3 sequences, 6% to 8% of which are singletons. Sequences were obtained from PBMCs. All receptors derive from a human donor in good health (CMV status not recorded). Some clones in this sample may be carry-over from other donors' samples.

This clonotype was found many times. The rearrangement links TRBV7-3 to TRBJ1-1; D ambiguous. Trimming took off 0 bases at V and 4 bases at J, with 6 bases between the two ends. This CDR3 is built from 13 residues. Germline V gene data show CDR1 as SGHTA and CDR2 as FQGTGA. The CDR3 region is CASSLTISTEAFF. The DNA of the CDR3 is TGTGCCAGCAGCTTAACAATTAGCACTGAAGCTTTCTTT.

This clonotype was observed many times. This chain joins TRBV18 and TRBJ2-5; 9 positions match TRBD2. V lost 0 bases to trimming and J lost 2 bases; unmatched junction nucleotides: 7. The CDR3 spans 17 residues. The germline gives CDR1 KGHSH, CDR2 LQKENI. The CDR3 loop reads CASSPPGRSGGQETQYF. In DNA, the CDR3 is TGTGCCAGCTCACCACCGGGCAGGAGCGGGGGGCAAGAGACCCAGTACTTC.

This clonotype was observed at least ten times. The chain is built from TRBV28 and TRBJ2-7; D call uncertain. In germline, CDR1 is MDHEN, CDR2 SYDVKM. This CDR3 contains 14 residues. V lost 5 bases and J lost 0, with 11 bases in between. This CDR3 is CASSGVGSSYEQYF. CDR3 DNA: TGTGCCAGCAGTGGGGTTGGCAGCTCCTACGAGCAGTACTTC.